One and the same sample provided the 22 T cell receptor beta chains below, sequenced in a study of T-cell reconstitution after alpha-beta-depleted transplantation in children. TCRbeta library construction was performed incorporating unique molecular identifiers. One entry per CDR3 protein, called by TCRdb with MiXCR from the PCR reads. This table has around 200,000 distinct CDR3 sequences, roughly a tenth appearing once. The sample consisted of PBMCs from the stem cell graft donor, taken from the stem cell graft. The receptors were gathered from a human donor who donated a stem cell graft to a child with acute lymphoblastic leukemia.

This clonotype was recorded many times. The rearrangement links TRBV3-1 to TRBJ2-3, with D perhaps given as TRBD1 or TRBD2 (5 bases each). The germline CDR1 and CDR2 sequences are LGHDT and YNNKEL (reference sequence). The germline V and J ends were trimmed by 1 base and 1 base, with 9 bases remaining between them. This CDR3 contains 15 residues. CDR3 in amino acids: CASSQVGTGTDTQYF. The CDR3, as DNA: TGTGCCAGCAGCCAAGTCGGGACGGGCACAGATACGCAGTATTTT.

This clonotype was seen many times. The rearrangement uses TRBV7-8 and TRBJ2-7; D might be TRBD2 (5 bases). Per germline, CDR1 SGHVS and CDR2 FQNEAQ. V lost 5 bases to trimming and J lost 6 bases, with 8 bases between them. This CDR3 has 11 amino acids. The CDR3 DNA reads TGTGCCAGCAGCCCGGGGTCCGAGCAGTACTTC. Its translation: CASSPGSEQYF.

This clonotype came up many times. CDR3 residues: CASSLGTGATEAFF. The CDR3 DNA reads TGTGCCAGCAGTTTGGGGACAGGGGCCACTGAAGCTTTCTTT. The chain has TRBV12-3 or TRBV12-4 and TRBJ1-1; TRBD1 matches at 10 bases. The CDR3 runs 14 residues. The ends lost 3 bases at V and 4 bases at J; junction bases unmatched: 2.

Only a few counts were recorded for this clonotype. This chain links TRBV5-1 with TRBJ1-6; 10 bases match TRBD1. With 5 bases clipped from V and 10 bases from J, the junction kept 6 bases outside the gene matches. Germline V gene data show CDR1 as SGHRS and CDR2 as YFSETQ. This CDR3 has 14 residues. The CDR3 here is CASRRGTGDSPLHF. The CDR3 DNA follows: TGCGCCAGCAGACGCGGGACAGGGGACTCACCCCTCCACTTT.

The table lists this clonotype with a few counts. CDR3 region: CASSYRQGAGEQYF. The CDR3 DNA is TGTGCCAGCAGTTACCGACAGGGGGCAGGTGAGCAGTACTTC. The chain combines TRBV6-5 with TRBJ2-7, with 10 bases matching TRBD1. This CDR3 region has 14 residues. CDR1 MNHEY and CDR2 SVGAGI come from the germline V gene. With 2 bases clipped from V and 7 bases from J, the junction kept 5 bases outside the gene matches.

The V call is TRBV10-3, the J call TRBJ2-3; the D gene is possibly TRBD1 (6 bases). Germline-derived CDR1 and CDR2 are ENHRY and SYGVKD. The CDR3 is 12 amino acids. Trimming removed 6 bases from V and 7 bases from J, with 11 bases in between. CDR3 protein: CAISRDINTQYF. The DNA of the CDR3 is TGTGCCATCAGCCGGGACATTAATACGCAGTATTTT.

The chain combines TRBV10-3 with TRBJ2-3; D not certain. Looked up from germline, CDR1 is ENHRY and CDR2 is SYGVKD. This CDR3 region has 12 residues. Trimming removed 2 bases from V and 7 bases from J, with 7 bases in between. CDR3 loop: CAISEAANTQYF. The CDR3 coding sequence is TGTGCCATCAGTGAGGCCGCGAATACGCAGTATTTT.

This clonotype has at least ten counts. The chain joins TRBV12-3 or TRBV12-4 to TRBJ2-2; 11 nucleotides agree with TRBD2. The V segment lost 7 bases and the J segment 6 bases; nucleotides outside the gene matches: 7. CDR3 size: 15 residues. The CDR3 protein is CASKNSGGASGELFF. The CDR3 region has the DNA TGTGCCAGCAAAAATAGCGGGGGGGCATCCGGGGAGCTGTTTTTT.

CDR3 nucleotide sequence: TGTGCCACCAGCGGCCGGGACGCCTACGAGCAGTACTTC. It yields the protein CATSGRDAYEQYF. The chain recombines TRBV15 with TRBJ2-7; D could derive from TRBD1 or TRBD2 (5 bases each). Trimming shortened V by 5 bases and J by 2 bases, and 10 bases separated the two germline ends. Germline CDR1 reads LNHNV; CDR2 reads YYDKDF (reference sequence). CDR3 length: 13 amino acids.

This clonotype was seen a few times. This chain connects TRBV7-6 to TRBJ2-7, with TRBD1 identical over 7 bases. The CDR3 contains 15 residues. Germline V CDR1 and CDR2: SGHVS, FNYEAQ. V shed 7 bases, J shed 4 bases, and the junction held 13 bases outside the gene matches. The CDR3 loop reads CASNLAPTGLYEQYF. The CDR3 nucleotides read TGTGCCAGCAACCTAGCCCCGACAGGGTTGTACGAGCAGTACTTC.

This clonotype was observed many times. This chain uses TRBV4-2 with TRBJ2-3; the match to TRBD2 covers 13 bases. The trim removed 0 bases at V and 6 bases at J, leaving 3 bases unmatched. The CDR3 totals 16 residues. Germline V CDR1 and CDR2: LGHNA, YNFKEQ. The CDR3 region is CASSQELAGGHDTQYF. In nucleotides, the CDR3 is TGTGCCAGCAGCCAAGAACTAGCGGGGGGGCACGATACGCAGTATTTT.

This clonotype was recorded at least ten times. The chain uses TRBV10-1 and TRBJ2-2; D gene unclear. This CDR3 region has 12 residues. V was clipped by 0 bases and J by 7 bases, with 3 bases between them. CDR1 WNHNN and CDR2 SYGVQD come from the germline V gene (reference sequence). The CDR3 loop reads CASSESYGELFF. CDR3 bases: TGCGCCAGCAGTGAGTCCTACGGGGAGCTGTTTTTT.

V gene TRBV7-2 combines with J gene TRBJ1-5, with 10 bases that match TRBD1. CDR1 is SGHTA, CDR2 FQGNSA, per germline. Trimming took 5 bases from V and 7 from J; bases not matched to a gene: 5. The CDR3 loop spans 14 amino acids. Here the CDR3 reads CASSLLDRGQPQHF. The CDR3 coding sequence is TGTGCCAGCAGCCTGCTGGACAGGGGGCAGCCCCAGCATTTT.

The sample holds a few counts of this clonotype. V is TRBV5-1 and J is TRBJ1-4; a possible D gene is TRBD1 (5 bases). The CDR3 contains 14 residues. Looked up from germline, CDR1 is SGHRS and CDR2 is YFSETQ. V gave up 3 bases and J gave up 7 bases, with 13 bases separating them. CDR3 sequence reads: CASSSGREGEKLFF. The CDR3 DNA follows: TGCGCCAGCAGCTCAGGCAGGGAAGGTGAAAAACTGTTTTTT. The whole variable domain, remainder taken from reference TRBV5-1 and TRBJ1-4, is KAGVTQTPRYLIKTRGQQVTLSCSPISGHRSVSWYQQTPGQGLQFLFEYFSETQRNKGNFPGRFSGRQFSNSRSEMNVSTLELGDSALYLCASSSGREGEKLFFGSGTQLSVL.

The rearrangement joins TRBV7-9 to TRBJ2-7; 8 bases match TRBD2. This CDR3 is built from 16 residues. CDR1 SEHNR and CDR2 FQNEAQ come from the germline V gene (reference sequence). The CDR3 sequence: CVSSRNLGGDSYEQYF. The CDR3 DNA reads TGTGTCTCCAGCAGAAATCTCGGGGGGGACTCCTACGAGCAGTACTTC.

This clonotype appeared a few times. The genes are TRBV6-2 or TRBV6-3 and TRBJ1-5, with unresolved D. Trimming cost V 0 bases and J 2 bases, with 11 bases left between them. Per the germline V gene, CDR1 is MNHEY and CDR2 is SVGEGT. The CDR3 extends over 16 amino acids. The CDR3 is CASSYSGSRGNQPQHF. CDR3 DNA sequence: TGTGCCAGCAGTTACTCGGGGAGTCGAGGCAATCAGCCCCAGCATTTT.

The table lists this clonotype with a few counts. V and J are TRBV6-5 and TRBJ2-3; D unresolved. The V and J ends lost 10 bases and 3 bases respectively, with 11 bases between them. This CDR3 is built from 12 residues. CDR1 and CDR2 from the germline V gene are MNHEY and SVGAGI. Here the CDR3 DNA reads TGTGCCACATCGGACCAAACAGATACGCAGTATTTT. Translation: CATSDQTDTQYF.

This clonotype was seen at least ten times. The chain joins TRBV11-2 to TRBJ1-1; TRBD1 matches at 7 bases. The germline CDR1 and CDR2 sequences are SGHAT and FQNNGV. The CDR3 covers 14 residues. The trim removed 4 bases at V and 3 bases at J, leaving 5 bases unmatched. The chain's CDR3 is CASSSGQDYTEAFF. The CDR3 nucleotides read TGTGCCAGCAGCTCCGGACAGGATTACACTGAAGCTTTCTTT.

In this sample, this clonotype turned up a few times. This chain uses TRBV12-3 or TRBV12-4 with TRBJ1-6; D is possibly TRBD1 (5 bases). Trimming took off 5 bases at V and 5 bases at J, with 10 bases between the two ends. This CDR3 contains 14 residues. CDR3 in DNA: TGTGCCAGCAGTGCAGACAGACATAATTCACCCCTCCACTTT. This translates into CASSADRHNSPLHF.

In this sample, this clonotype turned up many times. This rearrangement joins TRBV5-1 to TRBJ1-1, with TRBD1 identical over 7 bases. This CDR3 is built from 14 residues. With V trimmed by 5 bases and J by 7 bases, 11 bases remained unmatched. Germline-derived CDR1 and CDR2 are SGHRS and YFSETQ. CDR3 protein: CASRWTGSTGEAFF. The CDR3 nucleotides read TGCGCCAGCAGGTGGACAGGATCGACGGGTGAAGCTTTCTTT.

The chain combines TRBV5-1 with TRBJ1-4; D is perhaps TRBD1 (5 bases). The germline gives CDR1 SGHRS, CDR2 YFSETQ. The germline V and J ends were trimmed by 5 bases and 0 bases, with 8 bases remaining between them. The CDR3 length is 14 residues. The CDR3 reads CASRGDATNEKLFF. The CDR3 DNA reads as TGCGCCAGCAGAGGGGATGCAACTAATGAAAAACTGTTTTTT.

This clonotype has only a few counts. The CDR3 sequence: CSARVISRLGGVSYNSPLHF. In DNA, the CDR3 is TGCAGTGCTAGAGTTATAAGTCGATTAGGGGGAGTTTCCTATAATTCACCCCTCCACTTT. This chain connects TRBV20-1 to TRBJ1-6; perhaps TRBD1 as D (6 bases). Germline lookup yields CDR1 DFQATT and CDR2 SNEGSKA (reference sequence). The CDR3 is made up of 20 amino acids. V lost 1 base and J lost 1, with 23 bases in between.